This T cell receptor beta chain appears in the sequencing data of a study of T cell repertoires in cytomegalovirus infection. About the study: Public signatures in TCR beta pointed to CMV infection and matching HLA type.

This clonotype was recorded a few times. TCRdb ran MiXCR on the reads and lists one entry per CDR3 protein. The data show approximately 160,000 distinct CDR3 sequences, roughly a sixth seen once. The sequenced material came from CD8+ T cells from PBMCs. The source of this sequence is a human donor in good health (CMV status not recorded). Some clones in this sample may be carry-over from other donors' samples.

CDR3 coding DNA: TGTGCCAGTAGTATAGGGGCAGGGAATCAGCCCCAGCATTTT. Its translation is CASSIGAGNQPQHF. This chain uses TRBV19 with TRBJ1-5, with a possible D match to TRBD1 (5 bases). Trimming took off 1 base at V and 4 bases at J, with 8 bases between the two ends. CDR1 and CDR2 (germline): LNHDA, SQIVND (reference sequence). CDR3 length equals 14 residues.